The 12 T cell receptor beta chains listed next were all sequenced from one sample in a study of blood T cells in healthy people across ages. A J-beta primer mix and a sample-barcoded 5' primer were used in a second PCR of about 7 to 11 cycles. TCRdb redid the calling of the 5' RACE reads with MiXCR, one entry per CDR3 protein. This table has roughly 680,000 distinct CDR3 sequences, around a fifth appearing once. The source material was blood. Receptors originate from a man between 65 and 85 years old in good health.

The CDR3 region has the DNA TGTGCCAGCAGTGGGCAGGGGCACTCCTACGAGCAGTACTTC. It encodes CASSGQGHSYEQYF. V is TRBV2 and J is TRBJ2-1; D might be TRBD1 (6 bases). The J call is in doubt because the DNA end fits TRBJ2-7 better. The CDR3 runs 14 residues. The germline V gene has CDR1 SNHLY and CDR2 FYNNEI.

The chain carries TRBV3-1 and TRBJ2-5, with D possibly matching TRBD1 (6 bases). TRBJ2-7 matches the DNA end more closely, so the J call is doubtful. Germline V lookup: CDR1 LGHDT, CDR2 YNNKEL (reference sequence). The CDR3 is made up of 16 amino acids. For the CDR3, the DNA is TGTGCCAGCAGCCAAGAGGGGACACGGGACTCCTACGAGCAGTACTTC. This gives the protein CASSQEGTRDSYEQYF.

The J gene is TRBJ2-3, the V gene TRBV7-9; maybe TRBD2 (5 bases). This CDR3 region has 14 residues. Germline V lookup: CDR1 SEHNR, CDR2 FQNEAQ (reference sequence). Trimming took 4 bases from V and 2 from J, leaving 10 bases between them. The DNA of the CDR3 is TGTGCCAGCAGCTCCGGGGATTACACAGATACGCAGTATTTT. Its translation is CASSSGDYTDTQYF.

This clonotype was counted at least ten times. This chain joins TRBV10-3 and TRBJ2-1, with D possibly being TRBD2 (6 bases). Germline V CDR1 and CDR2: ENHRY, SYGVKD. This CDR3 is built from 12 residues. V gave up 8 bases and J gave up 5 bases, with 10 bases separating them. CDR3 DNA sequence: TGTGCCATCGGGGGGTTCGACAATGAGCAGTTCTTC. Translated, it gives CAIGGFDNEQFF.

The chain has TRBV20-1 and TRBJ2-5; 7 nucleotides match TRBD1. This CDR3 spans 13 amino acids. Germline CDR1 is DFQATT and CDR2 is SNEGSKA (reference sequence). Trimming took 1 base from V and 5 from J; bases not matched to a gene: 4. The CDR3 protein is CSARGQGRETQYF. In DNA, the CDR3 is TGCAGTGCTAGAGGACAGGGCCGGGAGACCCAGTACTTC.

J is TRBJ2-1 and V is TRBV20-1, with 10 nucleotides matching TRBD2. This CDR3 has 14 residues. Germline CDR1 reads DFQATT; CDR2 reads SNEGSKA (reference sequence). V dropped 3 bases and J dropped 13; count of bases not matched to a gene: 12. CDR3 sequence: CSASISGRDLIQFF. The CDR3 coding sequence is TGCAGTGCTAGCATCAGCGGGAGGGACCTTATCCAGTTCTTC.

This clonotype was seen ten or more times. The rearrangement links TRBV20-1 to TRBJ2-5; 10 nucleotides agree with TRBD2. Looked up from germline, CDR1 is DFQATT and CDR2 is SNEGSKA (reference sequence). The CDR3 is 13 residues long. Losses at the gene ends were 2 bases for V and 5 bases for J; bases not matched to a gene: 2. CDR3: CSARLAGEETQYF. CDR3 DNA sequence: TGCAGTGCTAGACTAGCGGGAGAGGAGACCCAGTACTTC.

The chain uses TRBV9 and TRBJ2-3; 9 nucleotides match TRBD1. The junction had 9 bases not matched to a gene; V was cut back by 1 base and J by 6 bases. The CDR3 loop spans 16 amino acids. The germline V gene has CDR1 SGDLS and CDR2 YYNGEE. The CDR3 region is CASSVMSGQGGDTQYF. The CDR3 DNA is TGTGCCAGCAGCGTAATGTCGGGACAGGGAGGCGATACGCAGTATTTT.

This clonotype was detected a few times. V gene TRBV24-1 combines with J gene TRBJ2-1, with 9 bases matching TRBD1. J was trimmed by 7 bases and V by 2 bases; bases with no gene match: 11. The CDR3 loop spans 17 amino acids. CDR1 and CDR2 from the germline V gene are KGHDR and SFDVKD. As DNA, the CDR3 is TGTGCCACCAGTGATTCACGTGGGACAGGGACGGTGAATGAGCAGTTCTTC. This gives the protein CATSDSRGTGTVNEQFF.

V is TRBV3-1 and J is TRBJ2-5; D might be TRBD2 (5 bases). The end of the DNA fits TRBJ2-1 better, so the J call may be wrong. The germline V gene encodes CDR1 LGHDT and CDR2 YNNKEL (reference sequence). CDR3 length: 17 residues. CDR3 region: CASSQKVAYISGNEQFF. The DNA for the CDR3 is TGTGCCAGCAGCCAAAAAGTTGCCTACATAAGCGGCAATGAGCAGTTCTTC.

J is TRBJ1-5 and V is TRBV6-1; 7 bases fit TRBD1. Germline CDR1 and CDR2: MNHNS and SASEGT. Germline trimming cut 7 bases from V and 5 bases from J; bases unmatched to any gene: 2. The CDR3 is 12 residues long. CDR3 residues: CASTDRDQPQHF. The DNA for the CDR3 is TGTGCCAGCACCGACAGGGATCAGCCCCAGCATTTT.

A note on this clonotype: At one boundary the junction diverges from the germline segment, which might be a read error. The chain uses TRBV7-7 and TRBJ2-5; the D gene is possibly TRBD1 (6 bases). Germline V gene lookup returns CDR1 SSHAT and CDR2 FNYEAQ (reference sequence). This CDR3 is 13 amino acids long. In nucleotides, the CDR3 is TGTGCTAGCAGCTGGGGGCAGCGGGAGACCCAGTACTTC. It encodes CASSWGQRETQYF.